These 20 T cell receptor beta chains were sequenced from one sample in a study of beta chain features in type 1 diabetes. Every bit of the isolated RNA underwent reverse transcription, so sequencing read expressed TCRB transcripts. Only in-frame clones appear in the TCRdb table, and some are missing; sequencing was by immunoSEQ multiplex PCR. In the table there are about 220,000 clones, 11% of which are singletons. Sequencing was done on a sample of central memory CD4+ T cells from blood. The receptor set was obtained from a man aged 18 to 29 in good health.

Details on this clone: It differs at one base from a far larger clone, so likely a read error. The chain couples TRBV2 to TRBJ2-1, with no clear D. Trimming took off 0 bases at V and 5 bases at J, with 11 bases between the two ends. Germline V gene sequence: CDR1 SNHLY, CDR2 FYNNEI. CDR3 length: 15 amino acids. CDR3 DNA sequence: TGTGCCAGCAGTGAAGCGCGTGGGGTCCACAATGAGCAGTTCTTC. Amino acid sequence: CASSEARGVHNEQFF.

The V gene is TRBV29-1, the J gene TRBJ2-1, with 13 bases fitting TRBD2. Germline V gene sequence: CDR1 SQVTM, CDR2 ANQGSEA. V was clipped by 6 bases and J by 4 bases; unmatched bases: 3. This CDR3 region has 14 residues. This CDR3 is CSVSGLAGYNEQFF. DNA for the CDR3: TGCAGCGTGTCGGGACTAGCGGGGTACAATGAGCAGTTCTTC.

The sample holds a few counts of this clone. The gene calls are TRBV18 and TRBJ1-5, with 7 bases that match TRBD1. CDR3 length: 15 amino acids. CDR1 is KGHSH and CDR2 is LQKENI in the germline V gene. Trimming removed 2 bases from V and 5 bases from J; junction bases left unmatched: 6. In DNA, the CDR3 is TGTGCCAGCTCACCAACAGGGACAGATTATCAGCCCCAGCATTTT. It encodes CASSPTGTDYQPQHF. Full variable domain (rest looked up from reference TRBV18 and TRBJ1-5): NAGVMQNPRHLVRRRGQEARLRCSPMKGHSHVYWYRQLPEEGLKFMVYLQKENIIDESGMPKERFSAEFPKEGPSILRIQQVVRGDSAAYFCASSPTGTDYQPQHFGDGTRLSIL.

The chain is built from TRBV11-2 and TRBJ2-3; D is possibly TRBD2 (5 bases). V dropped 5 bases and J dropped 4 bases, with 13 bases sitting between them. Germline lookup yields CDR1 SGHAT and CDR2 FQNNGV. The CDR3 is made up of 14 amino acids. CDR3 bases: TGTGCCAGCAGCAAGGAGGCCCCCCCAGATACGCAGTATTTT. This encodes CASSKEAPPDTQYF.

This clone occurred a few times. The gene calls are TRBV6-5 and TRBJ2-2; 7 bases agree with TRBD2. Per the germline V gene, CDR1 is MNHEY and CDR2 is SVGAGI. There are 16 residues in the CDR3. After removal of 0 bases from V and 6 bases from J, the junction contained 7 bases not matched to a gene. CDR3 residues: CASSYSAGGSAGELFF. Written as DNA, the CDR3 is TGTGCCAGCAGTTACTCGGCCGGGGGGAGCGCCGGGGAGCTGTTTTTT.

CDR3 sequence reads: CAWSRGGTSTDTQYF. CDR3 DNA: TGTGCCTGGAGTCGCGGCGGGACCTCCACAGATACGCAGTATTTT. The chain joins TRBV30 to TRBJ2-3; D might be TRBD2 (6 bases). The CDR3 has 15 residues. Trimming shortened V by 2 bases and J by 2 bases, and 14 bases separated the two germline ends. Germline CDR1 is GTSNPN and CDR2 is SVGIG (reference sequence).

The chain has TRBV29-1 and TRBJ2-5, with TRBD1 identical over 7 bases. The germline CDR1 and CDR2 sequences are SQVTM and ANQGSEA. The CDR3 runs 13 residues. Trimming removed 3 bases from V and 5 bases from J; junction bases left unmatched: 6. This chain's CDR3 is CSVDLDRRETQYF. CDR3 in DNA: TGCAGCGTTGACTTGGACAGGCGGGAGACCCAGTACTTC.

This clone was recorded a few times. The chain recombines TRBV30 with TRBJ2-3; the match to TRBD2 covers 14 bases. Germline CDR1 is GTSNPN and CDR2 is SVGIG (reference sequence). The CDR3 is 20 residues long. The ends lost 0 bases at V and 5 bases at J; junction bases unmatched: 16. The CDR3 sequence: CAWSVPPAGLAGARGDTQYF. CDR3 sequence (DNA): TGTGCCTGGAGTGTACCCCCGGCGGGACTAGCGGGAGCCCGTGGAGATACGCAGTATTTT.

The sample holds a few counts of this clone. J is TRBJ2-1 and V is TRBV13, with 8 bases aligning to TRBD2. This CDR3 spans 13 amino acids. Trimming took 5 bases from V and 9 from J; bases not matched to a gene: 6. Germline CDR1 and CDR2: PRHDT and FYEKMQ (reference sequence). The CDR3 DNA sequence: TGTGCCAGCAGCCCAACCAGCGGGGGTGAGCAGTTCTTC. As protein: CASSPTSGGEQFF.

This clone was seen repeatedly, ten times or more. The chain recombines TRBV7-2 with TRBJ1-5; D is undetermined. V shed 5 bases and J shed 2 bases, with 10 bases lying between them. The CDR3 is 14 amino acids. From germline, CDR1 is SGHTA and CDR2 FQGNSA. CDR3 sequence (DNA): TGTGCCAGCAGCCTGCTGGCCGGCAATCAGCCCCAGCATTTT. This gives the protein CASSLLAGNQPQHF.

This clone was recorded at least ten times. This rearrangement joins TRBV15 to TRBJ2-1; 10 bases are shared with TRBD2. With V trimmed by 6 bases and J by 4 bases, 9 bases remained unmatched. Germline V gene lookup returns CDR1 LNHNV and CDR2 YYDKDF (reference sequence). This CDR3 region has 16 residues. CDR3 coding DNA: TGTGCCACCAGGCTCGAACTAGCGGGACTTTACAATGAGCAGTTCTTC. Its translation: CATRLELAGLYNEQFF.

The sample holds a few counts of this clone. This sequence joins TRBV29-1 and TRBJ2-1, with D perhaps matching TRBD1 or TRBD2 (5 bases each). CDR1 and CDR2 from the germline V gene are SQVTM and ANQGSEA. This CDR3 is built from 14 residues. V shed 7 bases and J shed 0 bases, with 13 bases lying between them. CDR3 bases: TGCAGCGCTGGGGACGCCAGCTCCTACAATGAGCAGTTCTTC. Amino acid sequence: CSAGDASSYNEQFF.

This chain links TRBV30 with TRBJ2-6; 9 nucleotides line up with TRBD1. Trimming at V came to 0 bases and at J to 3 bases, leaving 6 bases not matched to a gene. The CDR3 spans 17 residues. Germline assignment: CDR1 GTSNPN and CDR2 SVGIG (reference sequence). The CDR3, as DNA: TGTGCCTGGAGTGTACCGGGACAGGGATTTGGGGCCAACGTCCTGACTTTC. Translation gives CAWSVPGQGFGANVLTF.

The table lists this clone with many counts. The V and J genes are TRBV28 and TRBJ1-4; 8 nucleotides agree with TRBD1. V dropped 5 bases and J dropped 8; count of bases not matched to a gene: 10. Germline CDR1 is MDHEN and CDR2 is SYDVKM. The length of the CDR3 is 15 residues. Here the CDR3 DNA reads TGTGCCAGCAGTCCCCCCAGGACAGGGACAGAAAAACTGTTTTTT. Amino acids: CASSPPRTGTEKLFF.

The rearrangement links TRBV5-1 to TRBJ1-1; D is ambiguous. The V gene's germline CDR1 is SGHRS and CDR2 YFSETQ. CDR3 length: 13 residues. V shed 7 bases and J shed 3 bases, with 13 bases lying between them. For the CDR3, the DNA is TGCGCCAGCGGGGAACTCGGGGACACTGAAGCTTTCTTT. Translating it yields CASGELGDTEAFF.

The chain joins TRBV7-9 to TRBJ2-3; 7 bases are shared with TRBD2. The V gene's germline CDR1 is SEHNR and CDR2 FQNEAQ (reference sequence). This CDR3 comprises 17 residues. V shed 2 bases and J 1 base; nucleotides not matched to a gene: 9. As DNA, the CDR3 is TGTGCCAGCAGCTTAAGGTCTCTAGCGGCTCGCACAGATACGCAGTATTTT. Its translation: CASSLRSLAARTDTQYF.

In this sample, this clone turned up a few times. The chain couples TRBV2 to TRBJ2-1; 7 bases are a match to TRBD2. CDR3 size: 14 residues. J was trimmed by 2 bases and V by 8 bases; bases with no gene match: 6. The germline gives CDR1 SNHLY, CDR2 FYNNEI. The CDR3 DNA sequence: TGTGCCAGCGCTCTAGCGGCGACCTACAATGAGCAGTTCTTC. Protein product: CASALAATYNEQFF.

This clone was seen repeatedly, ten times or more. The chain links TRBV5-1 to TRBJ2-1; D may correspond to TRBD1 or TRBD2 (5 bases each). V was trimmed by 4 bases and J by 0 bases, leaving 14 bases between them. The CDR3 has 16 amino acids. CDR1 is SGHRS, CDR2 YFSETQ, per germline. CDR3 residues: CASSPTGRSSYNEQFF. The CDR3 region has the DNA TGCGCCAGCAGCCCTACGGGACGTAGCTCCTACAATGAGCAGTTCTTC.

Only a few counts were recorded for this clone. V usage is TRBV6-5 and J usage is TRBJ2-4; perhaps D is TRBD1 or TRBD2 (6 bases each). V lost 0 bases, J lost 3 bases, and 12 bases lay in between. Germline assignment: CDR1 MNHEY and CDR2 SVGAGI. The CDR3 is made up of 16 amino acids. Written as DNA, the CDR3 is TGTGCCAGCAGTTACTCGGGGGGCAGGAACAAAAACATTCAGTACTTC. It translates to CASSYSGGRNKNIQYF.

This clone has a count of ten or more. The CDR3 reads CASSPYQDSSTDTQYF. CDR3 sequence (DNA): TGCGCCAGCAGCCCATACCAGGACTCATCCACAGATACGCAGTATTTT. The V gene is TRBV4-3, the J gene TRBJ2-3; D might be TRBD2 (5 bases). Germline loops: CDR1 LGHNA, CDR2 YSLEER. The CDR3 has 16 residues. Trimming cost V 4 bases and J 2 bases, with 16 bases left between them.